The present T cell receptor beta chain was sequenced within a study of shared clonotypes between healthy human individuals. Overall study results and limits: Among donors, clonotype sharing was expected to be affected by sequencing depth.

Genomic DNA came from tens of millions of PBMCs in unsorted samples. The CDR3 length is 18 residues. With V trimmed by 3 bases and J by 2 bases, 9 bases remained unmatched. The germline CDR1 and CDR2 sequences are MNHEY and SMNVEV (reference sequence). Concerning this clone itself: The target antigen is unknown.

Deep-level running was used for the assay. Profiled with immunoSEQ multiplex PCR; TCRdb holds only in-frame clones, not every one. The sample gives about 470,000 clones, about four fifths of which show up once; 13% is in the top ten. Specimen: PBMCs. The chain uses TRBV27 and TRBJ2-1; 11 nucleotides match TRBD2. This clonotype was obtained from a woman aged 40-49 years in good health. Some clones in this sample may be carry-over from other donors' samples. CDR3 protein: CASSFRPSGRKAYNEQFF. Here the CDR3 DNA reads TGTGCCAGCAGTTTTCGACCTAGCGGGAGGAAGGCCTACAATGAGCAGTTCTTC.